What follows are 30 T cell receptor beta chains derived from one specimen sequenced in a study of CXCR4 blockade with PD-1 therapy in pancreatic cancer. Some clones are missing from TCRdb's copy, which holds only in-frame ones; the method was immunoSEQ multiplex PCR. The data contain approximately 5,900 clones, 35% to 40% of them seen just once; the ten biggest clones take up roughly 13%. The sequenced sample consisted of tumor tissue. Receptor source: a human donor with pancreatic ductal adenocarcinoma.

By share, this clone ranks as medium-sized (0.01 to 0.1%). The V gene is TRBV19, the J gene TRBJ2-5; tentatively, D is TRBD1 (6 bases). V was shortened by 5 bases and J by 1 base, with 8 bases between the two germline ends. In germline, CDR1 is LNHDA, CDR2 SQIVND (reference sequence). This CDR3 has 13 residues. CDR3 loop: CASSVDSQETQYF. CDR3 DNA: TGTGCCAGTAGTGTGGACAGCCAAGAGACCCAGTACTTC.

This clone was observed a single time. V gene TRBV19 combines with J gene TRBJ1-3, with a possible D match to TRBD1 (5 bases). V was trimmed by 2 bases and J by 1 base, leaving 6 bases between them. The germline CDR1 and CDR2 sequences are LNHDA and SQIVND (reference sequence). This CDR3 contains 14 residues. The CDR3 spells CASSIRGSGNTIYF. In DNA, the CDR3 is TGTGCCAGTAGTATAAGGGGATCTGGAAACACCATATATTTT.

V is TRBV11-3 and J is TRBJ1-1, with 7 bases matching TRBD1. Trimming at V came to 3 bases and at J to 5 bases, leaving 9 bases not matched to a gene. Germline V gene lookup returns CDR1 SGHNT and CDR2 YENEEA. This CDR3 contains 15 residues. CDR3 region: CASSFRQGRETEAFF. The CDR3 region has the DNA TGTGCCAGCAGCTTTCGACAGGGAAGAGAAACTGAAGCTTTCTTT.

V usage is TRBV5-1 and J usage is TRBJ2-2, with 8 bases aligning to TRBD2. J was trimmed by 1 base and V by 6 bases; bases with no gene match: 5. Germline lookup yields CDR1 SGHRS and CDR2 YFSETQ. The CDR3 loop spans 15 amino acids. The CDR3, as DNA: TGCGCCAGCAATGAGGGACTAGGGAACACCGGGGAGCTGTTTTTT. Its protein product is CASNEGLGNTGELFF.

The chain recombines TRBV29-1 with TRBJ2-3; D perhaps matches TRBD2 (7 bases). The CDR3 loop spans 15 amino acids. From germline, CDR1 is SQVTM and CDR2 ANQGSEA. Between the trimmed V and J ends, which lost 5 bases and 5 bases, there was a span of 20 bases. The CDR3 loop is CSVMGGAGAVDTQYF. The CDR3 coding sequence is TGCAGCGTTATGGGGGGGGCGGGCGCTGTAGATACGCAGTATTTT.

The rearrangement uses TRBV29-1 and TRBJ2-5, with 10 positions matching TRBD2. The germline CDR1 and CDR2 sequences are SQVTM and ANQGSEA. V dropped 4 bases and J dropped 2; count of bases not matched to a gene: 10. The CDR3 is 16 residues long. CDR3 sequence reads: CSVGGLAGAPQETQYF. The CDR3 DNA reads TGCAGCGTTGGGGGGCTAGCGGGAGCGCCACAAGAGACCCAGTACTTC.

CDR3 protein: CASSMLAGSYEQYF. CDR3 DNA: TGTGCCAGTAGTATGCTAGCGGGTTCCTACGAGCAGTACTTC. The chain has TRBV19 and TRBJ2-7; 8 bases line up with TRBD2. The CDR3 totals 14 residues. V shed 3 bases, J shed 1 base, and the junction held 2 bases outside the gene matches. Germline CDR1 reads LNHDA; CDR2 reads SQIVND (reference sequence).

The chain carries TRBV19 and TRBJ1-5; 9 bases fit TRBD1. The junction had 10 bases not matched to a gene; V was cut back by 5 bases and J by 14 bases. The V gene's germline CDR1 is LNHDA and CDR2 SQIVND (reference sequence). The CDR3 extends over 13 amino acids. CDR3 bases: TGTGCCAGTAGTGCTGACCGGGACAGGGTGGAGCATTTT. It is translated as CASSADRDRVEHF. The variable domain in full, with the rest retrieved from reference TRBV19 and TRBJ1-5, is DGGITQSPKYLFRKEGQNVTLSCEQNLNHDAMYWYRQDPGQGLRLIYYSQIVNDFQKGDIAEGYSVSREKKESFPLTVTSAQKNPTAFYLCASSADRDRVEHFGDGTRLSIL.

The chain uses TRBV14 and TRBJ2-2, with 10 bases identical to TRBD1. With V trimmed by 4 bases and J by 3 bases, 8 bases remained unmatched. This CDR3 comprises 17 residues. Germline values: CDR1 SGHDN, CDR2 FVKESK. The CDR3 DNA reads as TGTGCCAGCAGCCCCCAGCCGGGACAGGGGTACACCGGGGAGCTGTTTTTT. It codes for CASSPQPGQGYTGELFF.

V gene TRBV29-1 combines with J gene TRBJ1-2; no firm D call. Trimming left V 4 bases short and J 1 base short, with 13 bases between. CDR1 and CDR2 (germline): SQVTM, ANQGSEA. The CDR3 contains 14 residues. The CDR3 sequence is CSVVKGADNYGYTF. CDR3 nucleotide sequence: TGCAGCGTTGTTAAGGGAGCGGATAACTATGGCTACACCTTC.

The gene calls are TRBV28 and TRBJ2-3; D possibly corresponds to TRBD1 (6 bases). The CDR3 is 12 residues long. Trimming pared 8 bases from V and 2 bases from J, leaving 8 bases between. Germline V CDR1 and CDR2: MDHEN, SYDVKM. The CDR3 DNA reads as TGTGCCAGCGGGGGACACACAGATACGCAGTATTTT. It encodes CASGGHTDTQYF.

This chain links TRBV18 with TRBJ2-2; 7 bases are a match to TRBD2. V dropped 3 bases and J dropped 6; count of bases not matched to a gene: 1. CDR3 length equals 13 residues. Germline values: CDR1 KGHSH, CDR2 LQKENI. CDR3 in amino acids: CASSPGGAGELFF. CDR3 DNA: TGTGCCAGCTCACCGGGAGGGGCCGGGGAGCTGTTTTTT.

This clone was observed a handful of times. This chain joins TRBV29-1 and TRBJ2-1; 8 bases match TRBD2. V lost 5 bases and J lost 7; bases outside the gene matches: 10. The CDR3 sequence is 14 residues long. CDR1 SQVTM and CDR2 ANQGSEA come from the germline V gene. CDR3 nucleotides: TGCAGCGTTACTCCCGGGACTAGTATGAATGAGCAGTTCTTC. Protein product: CSVTPGTSMNEQFF.

The chain recombines TRBV19 with TRBJ2-7, with TRBD1 matching 8 bases. CDR1 and CDR2 (germline): LNHDA, SQIVND (reference sequence). J lost 2 bases, V lost 4 bases, and 4 bases had no gene match. CDR3 size: 14 residues. The CDR3 bases are TGTGCCAGTAGTACTCAGGACAGGGCCTACGAGCAGTACTTC. Translating gives CASSTQDRAYEQYF.

This clone was detected a few times. In nucleotides, the CDR3 is TGTGCCAGCCGTCCGGGGGCGAGAAACACCGGGGAGCTGTTTTTT. Amino acid sequence: CASRPGARNTGELFF. The chain employs TRBV2 and TRBJ2-2, with D perhaps being TRBD1 or TRBD2 (6 bases each). Deletions cut 8 bases from V and 2 bases from J, with 15 bases between. Per the germline V gene, CDR1 is SNHLY and CDR2 is FYNNEI. CDR3 size: 15 residues.

The chain uses TRBV19 and TRBJ2-7, with unresolved D. The V and J ends lost 10 bases and 2 bases respectively, with 12 bases between them. The CDR3 length is 12 residues. CDR1 and CDR2 (germline): LNHDA, SQIVND (reference sequence). CDR3 sequence (DNA): TGTGCCACCGAGGCTGGACCCTACGAGCAGTACTTC. Translation gives CATEAGPYEQYF.

This clone was detected a few times. The chain combines TRBV9 with TRBJ2-3; 8 bases are a match to TRBD2. In germline, CDR1 is SGDLS, CDR2 YYNGEE. The CDR3 covers 17 residues. Unmatched junction bases numbered 11, after V lost 4 bases and J lost 1 base. CDR3 bases: TGTGCCAGCAGCAAACGCGGGCTAGCGGGCGGCACAGATACGCAGTATTTT. Translated: CASSKRGLAGGTDTQYF.

By sample fraction, this clone is medium-sized. The rearrangement uses TRBV6-8 and TRBJ2-7, with 8 positions matching TRBD1. Per germline, CDR1 MNHGY and CDR2 SAAAGT. This CDR3 comprises 14 residues. V shed 7 bases and J 7 bases; nucleotides not matched to a gene: 12. The CDR3 loop reads CASNGQGPGDEQYF. CDR3 sequence (DNA): TGTGCCAGCAATGGACAGGGCCCGGGTGATGAGCAGTACTTC.

This clone was detected many times. The V call is TRBV6-8, the J call TRBJ2-7; 7 nucleotides line up with TRBD1. After removal of 0 bases from V and 6 bases from J, the junction contained 11 bases not matched to a gene. The CDR3 is 16 amino acids. Germline-derived CDR1 and CDR2 are MNHGY and SAAAGT. The CDR3 DNA reads TGTGCCAGCAGTTACTCGAGTCGGACAGGACCGGCCGAGCAGTACTTC. Translated, it gives CASSYSSRTGPAEQYF.

The chain is built from TRBV11-3 and TRBJ2-3; the D is unclear. The CDR3 contains 16 residues. The germline V and J ends were trimmed by 3 bases and 1 base, with 14 bases remaining between them. CDR1 SGHNT and CDR2 YENEEA come from the germline V gene. CDR3 DNA: TGTGCCAGCAGCTTGGCAACAGTCGGTGGCACAGATACGCAGTATTTT. Translated, it gives CASSLATVGGTDTQYF.

This chain joins TRBV6-8 and TRBJ1-2; 8 bases are a match to TRBD1. V shed 5 bases and J 4 bases; nucleotides not matched to a gene: 3. The V gene's germline CDR1 is MNHGY and CDR2 SAAAGT. This CDR3 is built from 13 residues. This CDR3 is CASSGQGFYGYTF. For the CDR3, the DNA is TGTGCCAGCAGTGGACAGGGTTTCTATGGCTACACCTTC.

The chain carries TRBV19 and TRBJ1-3; no clear D gene. Germline V gene sequence: CDR1 LNHDA, CDR2 SQIVND (reference sequence). V lost 6 bases and J lost 1, with 4 bases in between. The CDR3 is 12 residues long. The CDR3 DNA sequence: TGTGCCAGTAGAGCTTCTGGAAACACCATATATTTT. It encodes CASRASGNTIYF.

This clone has only a few counts. This chain joins TRBV6-8 and TRBJ2-1; a possible D gene is TRBD2 (5 bases). Deletions cut 4 bases from V and 7 bases from J, with 11 bases between. This CDR3 is built from 13 residues. The germline V gene encodes CDR1 MNHGY and CDR2 SAAAGT. The CDR3 sequence: CASSSRAENEQFF. For the CDR3, the DNA is TGTGCCAGCAGTTCGCGGGCAGAGAATGAGCAGTTCTTC.

The CDR3 DNA is TGTGCCAGCAGTTTATCGTCGGACAGGGGGCCGACTGAAGCTTTCTTT. This sequence encodes CASSLSSDRGPTEAFF. The genes are TRBV28 and TRBJ1-1, with 11 bases that match TRBD1. The V gene end was trimmed by 1 base and the J gene end by 5 bases; junction bases not matched to a gene: 6. Germline CDR1 reads MDHEN; CDR2 reads SYDVKM. CDR3 length equals 16 residues. The full variable domain, in which reference TRBV28 and TRBJ1-1 provide the parts outside the CDR3, is DVKVTQSSRYLVKRTGEKVFLECVQDMDHENMFWYRQDPGLGLRLIYFSYDVKMKEKGDIPEGYSVSREKKERFSLILESASTNQTSMYLCASSLSSDRGPTEAFFGQGTRLTVV.

The chain links TRBV11-3 to TRBJ2-5, with TRBD1 matching 7 bases. The V gene's germline CDR1 is SGHNT and CDR2 YENEEA. The CDR3 covers 16 residues. Losses at the gene ends were 3 bases for V and 6 bases for J; bases not matched to a gene: 13. The CDR3 region has the DNA TGTGCCAGCAGCTTGGCCGAGACAGGGTCCGTACAGACCCAGTACTTC. Protein: CASSLAETGSVQTQYF. Complete variable domain (other parts from reference TRBV11-3 and TRBJ2-5): EAGVVQSPRYKIIEKKQPVAFWCNPISGHNTLYWYLQNLGQGPELLIRYENEEAVDDSQLPKDRFSAERLKGVDSTLKIQPAELGDSAVYLCASSLAETGSVQTQYFGPGTRLLVL.

The chain recombines TRBV6-8 with TRBJ1-2; D unresolved. The germline V and J ends were trimmed by 10 bases and 8 bases, with 23 bases remaining between them. The CDR3 totals 14 residues. Germline CDR1 reads MNHGY; CDR2 reads SAAAGT. CDR3 sequence: CATESPGGAEGYTF. CDR3 sequence (DNA): TGTGCCACCGAATCTCCAGGAGGCGCGGAAGGCTACACCTTC.

This rearrangement joins TRBV6-8 to TRBJ2-5; 8 positions match TRBD1. The V gene end was trimmed by 6 bases and the J gene end by 3 bases; junction bases not matched to a gene: 6. Germline assignment: CDR1 MNHGY and CDR2 SAAAGT. This CDR3 is built from 14 residues. The CDR3 DNA is TGTGCCAGCAGAGAGACAGGGGCGGAAGAGACCCAGTACTTC. Translated: CASRETGAEETQYF.

J is TRBJ2-2 and V is TRBV5-1, with 8 bases lining up with TRBD2. In germline, CDR1 is SGHRS, CDR2 YFSETQ. After removal of 0 bases from V and 5 bases from J, the junction contained 12 bases not matched to a gene. This CDR3 has 18 amino acids. In DNA, the CDR3 is TGCGCCAGCAGCTTGGCCGCGCTAGCGGGTGTACGAACCGGGGAGCTGTTTTTT. Translating it yields CASSLAALAGVRTGELFF.

The chain uses TRBV25-1 and TRBJ2-7, with 9 positions matching TRBD1. V was pared by 3 bases and J by 1 base, with 1 base of the junction left unmatched. The germline V gene has CDR1 MGHDK and CDR2 SYGVNS. This CDR3 has 14 residues. The CDR3 bases are TGTGCCAGCAGTGAGGACAGGGGTTCCTACGAGCAGTACTTC. Its protein is CASSEDRGSYEQYF.

This clone was observed a handful of times. The chain uses TRBV2 and TRBJ2-1; TRBD1 agrees at 7 bases. The CDR3 has 12 amino acids. V lost 5 bases and J lost 9; bases outside the gene matches: 4. Germline loops: CDR1 SNHLY, CDR2 FYNNEI. The CDR3 here is CASSISGGEQFF. DNA for the CDR3: TGTGCCAGCAGTATTTCAGGGGGTGAGCAGTTCTTC.